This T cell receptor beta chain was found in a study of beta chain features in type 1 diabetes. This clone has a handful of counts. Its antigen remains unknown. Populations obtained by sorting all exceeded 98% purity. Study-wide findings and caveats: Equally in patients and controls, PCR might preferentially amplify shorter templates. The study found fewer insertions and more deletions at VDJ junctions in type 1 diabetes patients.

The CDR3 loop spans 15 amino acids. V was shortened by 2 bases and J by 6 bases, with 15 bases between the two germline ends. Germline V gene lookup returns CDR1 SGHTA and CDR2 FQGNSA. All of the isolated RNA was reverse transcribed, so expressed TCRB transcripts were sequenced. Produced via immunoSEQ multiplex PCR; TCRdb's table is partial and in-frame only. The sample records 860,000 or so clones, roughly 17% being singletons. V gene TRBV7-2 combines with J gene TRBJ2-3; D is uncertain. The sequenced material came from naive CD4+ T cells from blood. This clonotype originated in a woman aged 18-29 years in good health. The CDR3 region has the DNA TGTGCCAGCAGCTTAACGGGCACTACACGTGATACGCAGTATTTT. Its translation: CASSLTGTTRDTQYF. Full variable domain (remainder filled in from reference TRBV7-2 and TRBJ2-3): GAGVSQSPSNKVTEKGKDVELRCDPISGHTALYWYRQSLGQGLEFLIYFQGNSAPDKSGLPSDRFSAERTGGSVSTLTIQRTQQEDSAVYLCASSLTGTTRDTQYFGPGTRLTVL.